This T cell receptor (beta chain) was identified during a study of T cells in Graves' hyperthyroidism and ophthalmopathy. Study in general: Peripheral blood was drawn at first diagnosis, prior to all treatment.

This clonotype appeared many times. The antigen is not known. Findings and caveats of the study: Most clonotypes that expanded in the thyroid above 0.001 also showed up in blood.

RNA transcripts yielded amplified TCR beta CDR3 regions. The TCR CDR3 was amplified in a first-round RT-PCR using the HTBI primer set. TCRdb reprocessed the multiplex PCR reads with MiXCR, giving one entry per CDR3 protein. Of 690,000 or so distinct CDR3 sequences listed, around a sixth are singletons. The V end lost 6 bases, the J end lost 0 bases, and 8 bases lay between the germline ends. This CDR3 has 14 amino acids. The gene calls are TRBV12-3 or TRBV12-4 and TRBJ2-2, with unresolved D. Sequencing was performed on blood. This TCR was sampled from a woman between 50 and 59 years old with Graves' hyperthyroidism that later progressed to Graves' ophthalmopathy. The CDR3 nucleotides read TGTGCCAGCAGATCGGGCGCGAACACCGGGGAGCTGTTTTTT. This gives the protein CASRSGANTGELFF.